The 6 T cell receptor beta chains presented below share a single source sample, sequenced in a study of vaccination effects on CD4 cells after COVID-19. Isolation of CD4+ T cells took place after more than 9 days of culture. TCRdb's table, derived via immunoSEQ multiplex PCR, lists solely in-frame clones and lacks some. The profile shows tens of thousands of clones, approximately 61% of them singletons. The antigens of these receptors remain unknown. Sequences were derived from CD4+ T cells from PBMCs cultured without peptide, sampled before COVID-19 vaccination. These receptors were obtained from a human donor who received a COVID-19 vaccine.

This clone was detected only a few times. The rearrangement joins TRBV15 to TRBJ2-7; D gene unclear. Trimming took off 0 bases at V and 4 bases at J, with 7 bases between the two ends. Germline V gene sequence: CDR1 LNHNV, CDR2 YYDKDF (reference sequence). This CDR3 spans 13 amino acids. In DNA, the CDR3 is TGTGCCACCAGCAGAGACTATTCTTACGAGCAGTACTTC. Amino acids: CATSRDYSYEQYF.

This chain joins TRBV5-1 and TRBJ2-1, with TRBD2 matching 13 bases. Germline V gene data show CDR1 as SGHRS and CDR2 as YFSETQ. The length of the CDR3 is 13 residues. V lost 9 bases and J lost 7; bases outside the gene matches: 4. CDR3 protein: CATSTSGRNEQFF. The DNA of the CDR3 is TGCGCCACCTCGACTAGCGGGAGGAATGAGCAGTTCTTC. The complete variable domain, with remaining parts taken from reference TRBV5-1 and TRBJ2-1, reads KAGVTQTPRYLIKTRGQQVTLSCSPISGHRSVSWYQQTPGQGLQFLFEYFSETQRNKGNFPGRFSGRQFSNSRSEMNVSTLELGDSALYLCATSTSGRNEQFFGPGTRLTVL.

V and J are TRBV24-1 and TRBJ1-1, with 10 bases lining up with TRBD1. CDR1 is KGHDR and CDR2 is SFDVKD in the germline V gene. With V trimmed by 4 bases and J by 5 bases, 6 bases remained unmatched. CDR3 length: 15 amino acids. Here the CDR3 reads CATSEGGTGETEAFF. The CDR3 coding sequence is TGTGCCACCAGTGAGGGCGGGACAGGGGAGACTGAAGCTTTCTTT.

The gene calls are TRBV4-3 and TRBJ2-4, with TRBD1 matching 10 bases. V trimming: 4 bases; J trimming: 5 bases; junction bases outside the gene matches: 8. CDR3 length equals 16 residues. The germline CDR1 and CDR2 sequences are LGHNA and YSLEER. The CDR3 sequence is CASSPWGQGRENIQYF. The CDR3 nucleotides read TGCGCCAGCAGCCCTTGGGGACAGGGGAGGGAAAACATTCAGTACTTC.

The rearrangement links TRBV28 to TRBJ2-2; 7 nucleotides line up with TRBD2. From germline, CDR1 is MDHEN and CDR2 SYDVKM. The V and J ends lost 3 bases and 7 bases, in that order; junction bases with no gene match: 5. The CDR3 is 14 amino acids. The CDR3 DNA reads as TGTGCCAGCAGTTTGGGGGGGAAGGGCGGGGAGCTGTTTTTT. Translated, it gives CASSLGGKGGELFF.

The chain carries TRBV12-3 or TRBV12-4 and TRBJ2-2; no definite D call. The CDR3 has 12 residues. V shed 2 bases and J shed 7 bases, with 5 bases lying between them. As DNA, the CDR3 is TGTGCCAGCAGTTTAAGTCTCGGGGAGCTGTTTTTT. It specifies CASSLSLGELFF.